What follows is one T cell receptor beta chain and its context. The record originates from a study of cytomegalovirus exposure and HLA in healthy donors. Between the trimmed V and J ends, which lost 0 bases and 3 bases, there was a span of 5 bases. This CDR3 comprises 13 residues. Germline V CDR1 and CDR2: MNHEY, SVGAGI. Primers: 60 Vbeta forward and 13 Jbeta reverse. Generated by immunoSEQ multiplex PCR, the TCRdb table keeps only in-frame clones and is missing some. The table has 140,000 to 150,000 clones, over 65% seen once; the top ten hold around 2.9%. The V call is TRBV6-5, the J call TRBJ1-2; the D is unclear. The sample comprised PBMCs. The clonotype was recovered from a female donor in good health and CMV-seronegative. Written as DNA, the CDR3 is TGTGCCAGCAGTTACTCGGAGGACTATGGCTACACCTTC. Encoded protein: CASSYSEDYGYTF.